This T cell receptor (beta chain) stems from a study of blood T cell repertoires in COVID-19. Study at large: Specimens from acute and convalescent COVID-19 originated in the United States, Italy and Spain.

Per the original methods: Estimated nucleated cell counts came from reference gene primer amplification. TCRdb's table, derived via immunoSEQ multiplex PCR, lists solely in-frame clones and lacks some. V and J calls and clone size come straight from that table; D and trimming were deduced from the DNA. The table includes under 200,000 clones, approximately 88% detected once. V lost 2 bases, J lost 6 bases, and 7 bases stayed unmatched. The length of the CDR3 is 14 residues. Germline-derived CDR1 and CDR2 are SGHAT and FQNNGV. Sequenced input: peripheral blood. This chain links TRBV11-2 with TRBJ2-7; 7 bases map to TRBD1. The origin of this receptor is a woman aged 60-75 years with acute or convalescent COVID-19. In DNA form, the CDR3 reads TGTGCCAGCAGCTTAACCGGGACAGCCTCCGAGCAGTACTTC. Amino acids: CASSLTGTASEQYF.